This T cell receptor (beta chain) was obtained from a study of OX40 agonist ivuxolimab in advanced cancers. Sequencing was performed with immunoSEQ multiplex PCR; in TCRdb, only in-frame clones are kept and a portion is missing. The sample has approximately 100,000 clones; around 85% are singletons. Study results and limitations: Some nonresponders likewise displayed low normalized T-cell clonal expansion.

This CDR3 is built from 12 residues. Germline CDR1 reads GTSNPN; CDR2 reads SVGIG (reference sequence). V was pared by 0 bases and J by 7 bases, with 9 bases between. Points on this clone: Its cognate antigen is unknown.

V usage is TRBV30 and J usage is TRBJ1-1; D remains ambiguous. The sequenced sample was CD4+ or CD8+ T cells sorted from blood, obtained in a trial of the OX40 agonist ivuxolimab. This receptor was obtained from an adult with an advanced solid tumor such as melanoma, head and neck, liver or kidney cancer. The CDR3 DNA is TGTGCCTGGAGTGTAGGAGGGATTGAAGCTTTCTTT. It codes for CAWSVGGIEAFF.